Sequencing of this T cell receptor (beta chain) was carried out in a study of T-cell memory formation after mild COVID-19. As concerns this clonotype: Its target is unknown.

V was trimmed by 3 bases and J by 1 base, leaving 9 bases between them. There are 14 residues in the CDR3. Germline V gene lookup returns CDR1 SEHNR and CDR2 FQNEAQ (reference sequence). Sample barcodes and UMIs were carried by the TCR alpha and TCR beta cDNA libraries that 5'RACE generated with constant-segment primers. A single record per CDR3 protein comes from TCRdb applying MiXCR to the 5' RACE reads. Of about 440,000 distinct CDR3 sequences listed, 20% are singletons. General observations from the study: Clones contracting over day 15 to 85 were CD4/CD8 balanced, with later expanders leaning CD4+. There was no confirmation that second-wave clones peaking on day 37 were SARS-CoV-2 specific.

The TCR was taken from an adult woman who had mild COVID-19 (a few samples of this study predate the infection). Cell type and time point are not known. The sample comprised PBMCs or a T cell subset sorted from them (not recorded which). The V and J genes are TRBV7-9 and TRBJ1-1; D ambiguous. CDR3 sequence reads: CASSFIHRNTEAFF. The CDR3 DNA follows: TGTGCCAGCAGCTTTATACACAGGAACACTGAAGCTTTCTTT.